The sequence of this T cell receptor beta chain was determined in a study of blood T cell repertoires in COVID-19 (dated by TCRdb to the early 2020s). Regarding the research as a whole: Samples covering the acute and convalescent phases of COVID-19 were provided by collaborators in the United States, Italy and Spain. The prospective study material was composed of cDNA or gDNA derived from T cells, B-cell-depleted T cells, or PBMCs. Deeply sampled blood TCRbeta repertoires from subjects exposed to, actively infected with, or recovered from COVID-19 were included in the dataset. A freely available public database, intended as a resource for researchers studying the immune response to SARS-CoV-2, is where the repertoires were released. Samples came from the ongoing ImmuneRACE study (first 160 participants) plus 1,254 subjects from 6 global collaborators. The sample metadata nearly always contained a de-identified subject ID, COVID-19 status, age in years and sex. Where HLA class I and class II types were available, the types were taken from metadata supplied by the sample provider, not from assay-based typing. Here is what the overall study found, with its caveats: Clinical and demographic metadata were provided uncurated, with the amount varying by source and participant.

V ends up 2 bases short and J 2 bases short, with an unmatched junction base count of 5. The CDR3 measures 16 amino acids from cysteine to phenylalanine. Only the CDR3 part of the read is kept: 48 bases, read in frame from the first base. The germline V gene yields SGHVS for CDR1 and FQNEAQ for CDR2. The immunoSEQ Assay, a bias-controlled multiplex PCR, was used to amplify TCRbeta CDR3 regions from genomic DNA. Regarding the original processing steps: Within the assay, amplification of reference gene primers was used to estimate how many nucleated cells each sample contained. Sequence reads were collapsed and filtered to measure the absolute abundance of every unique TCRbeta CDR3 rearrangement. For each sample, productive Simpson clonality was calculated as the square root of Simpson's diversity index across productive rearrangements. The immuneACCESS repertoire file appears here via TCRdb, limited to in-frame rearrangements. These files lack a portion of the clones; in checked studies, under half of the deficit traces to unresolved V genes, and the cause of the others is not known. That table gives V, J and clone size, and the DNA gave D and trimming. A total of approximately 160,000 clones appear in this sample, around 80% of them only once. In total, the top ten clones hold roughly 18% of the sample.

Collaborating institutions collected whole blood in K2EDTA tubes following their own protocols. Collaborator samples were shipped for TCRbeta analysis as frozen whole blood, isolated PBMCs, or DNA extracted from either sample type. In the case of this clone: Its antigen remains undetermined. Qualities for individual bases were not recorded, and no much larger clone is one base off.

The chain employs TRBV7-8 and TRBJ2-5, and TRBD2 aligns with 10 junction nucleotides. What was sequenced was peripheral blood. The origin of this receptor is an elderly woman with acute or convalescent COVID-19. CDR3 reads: CASSLIRAGGQETQYF. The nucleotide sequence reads TGTGCCAGCAGCTTAATTCGAGCGGGGGGGCAAGAGACCCAGTACTTC.